What follows are 24 T cell receptor beta chains derived from one specimen sequenced in a study of blood T cell repertoires in COVID-19. Some clones are missing from TCRdb's copy, which holds only in-frame ones; the method was immunoSEQ multiplex PCR. The data show some 430,000 clones, with around 91% seen just once and 0.6% to 0.7% held by the top ten. Sequencing was carried out using PBMCs or T cells enriched from blood (not recorded which). The receptors originated from a man between 18 and 35 years old who had recovered from COVID-19.

The V gene is TRBV7-2, the J gene TRBJ2-7; a weak D match, TRBD1 (6 bases). Germline values: CDR1 SGHTA, CDR2 FQGNSA. This CDR3 has 16 amino acids. The ends were cut back, 3 bases at V and 0 bases at J, with 15 bases in the middle. The CDR3: CASSFGEGVASYEQYF. The CDR3 coding sequence is TGTGCCAGCAGCTTTGGAGAGGGGGTGGCCTCCTACGAGCAGTACTTC.

The rearrangement uses TRBV10-3 and TRBJ1-5; 9 bases line up with TRBD1. This CDR3 spans 16 amino acids. V trimming: 3 bases; J trimming: 1 base; junction bases outside the gene matches: 4. The germline V gene encodes CDR1 ENHRY and CDR2 SYGVKD. In DNA, the CDR3 is TGTGCCATCAGTGACTTACAGGGGGCCAGCAATCAGCCCCAGCATTTT. Protein: CAISDLQGASNQPQHF.

In this sample, this clone turned up a few times. V gene TRBV7-2 combines with J gene TRBJ1-1, with D perhaps TRBD1 (5 bases). V was clipped by 1 base and J by 2 bases, with 8 bases between them. This CDR3 comprises 14 residues. Per germline, CDR1 SGHTA and CDR2 FQGNSA. In nucleotides, the CDR3 is TGTGCCAGCAGCTTAGGGGGGGTTAACACTGAAGCTTTCTTT. This sequence encodes CASSLGGVNTEAFF.

This clone was seen just once. The gene calls are TRBV9 and TRBJ1-5; TRBD1 agrees at 11 bases. The CDR3 is 16 amino acids. Trimming at V came to 3 bases and at J to 1 base, leaving 3 bases not matched to a gene. Germline V gene lookup returns CDR1 SGDLS and CDR2 YYNGEE. The CDR3 here is CASSAGTGGSNQPQHF. CDR3 DNA: TGTGCCAGCAGCGCCGGGACAGGGGGGAGCAATCAGCCCCAGCATTTT.

The chain has TRBV28 and TRBJ2-5; D ambiguous. V shed 3 bases and J shed 5 bases, with 7 bases lying between them. The CDR3 has 12 residues. CDR1 is MDHEN, CDR2 SYDVKM, per germline. The CDR3 DNA reads as TGTGCCAGCAGTTTTATGAGGGAGACCCAGTACTTC. Protein sequence: CASSFMRETQYF.

The chain joins TRBV18 to TRBJ2-2, with TRBD2 as a possible D gene (6 bases). There are 15 residues in the CDR3. The V gene's germline CDR1 is KGHSH and CDR2 LQKENI. V shed 6 bases and J shed 0 bases, with 11 bases lying between them. The CDR3 coding sequence is TGTGCCAGCTCGCCGGGGGTACCGAACACCGGGGAGCTGTTTTTT. Its translation: CASSPGVPNTGELFF. Using reference TRBV18 and TRBJ2-2 for the parts outside the CDR3, the full variable domain is NAGVMQNPRHLVRRRGQEARLRCSPMKGHSHVYWYRQLPEEGLKFMVYLQKENIIDESGMPKERFSAEFPKEGPSILRIQQVVRGDSAAYFCASSPGVPNTGELFFGEGSRLTVL.

This chain connects TRBV9 to TRBJ1-6; no clear D. Deletions cut 1 base from V and 8 bases from J, with 7 bases between. This CDR3 has 13 amino acids. Germline V gene sequence: CDR1 SGDLS, CDR2 YYNGEE. CDR3: CASSVTPDSPLHF. The CDR3 nucleotides are TGTGCCAGCAGCGTAACCCCAGATTCACCCCTCCACTTT. The complete variable domain, with remaining parts taken from reference TRBV9 and TRBJ1-6, reads DSGVTQTPKHLITATGQRVTLRCSPRSGDLSVYWYQQSLDQGLQFLIQYYNGEERAKGNILERFSAQQFPDLHSELNLSSLELGDSALYFCASSVTPDSPLHFGNGTRLTVT.

The chain couples TRBV19 to TRBJ1-2, with a weak D call TRBD1 (6 bases). This CDR3 has 13 residues. V was cut by 5 bases and J by 8 bases, with 15 bases left in between. CDR1 and CDR2 (germline): LNHDA, SQIVND (reference sequence). This CDR3 is CASSFLGGGGYTF. The CDR3 bases are TGTGCCAGTAGTTTCCTAGGGGGTGGAGGCTACACCTTC.

CDR3 region: CASSLALSQYQYF. The CDR3 DNA follows: TGTGCCAGCAGCTTAGCTCTTTCTCAGTACCAGTACTTC. The chain combines TRBV7-9 with TRBJ2-7; the D is unclear. Germline loops: CDR1 SEHNR, CDR2 FQNEAQ (reference sequence). The V gene lost 0 bases and the J gene lost 10 bases, with 13 bases spanning the gap. This CDR3 spans 13 amino acids. Drawing the rest from reference TRBV7-9 and TRBJ2-7, the complete variable domain is DTGVSQNPRHKITKRGQNVTFRCDPISEHNRLYWYRQTLGQGPEFLTYFQNEAQLEKSRLLSDRFSAERPKGSFSTLEIQRTEQGDSAMYLCASSLALSQYQYFGPGTRLTVT.

This sequence joins TRBV19 and TRBJ2-2, with D possibly being TRBD1 (6 bases). CDR1 LNHDA and CDR2 SQIVND come from the germline V gene (reference sequence). The germline V and J ends were trimmed by 8 bases and 6 bases, with 22 bases remaining between them. The CDR3 sequence is 16 residues long. The CDR3 sequence: CASQVKSGRTAGELFF. The CDR3 DNA follows: TGTGCCAGTCAAGTCAAGTCTGGCCGGACAGCCGGGGAGCTGTTTTTT. The full variable domain, its missing parts supplied by reference TRBV19 and TRBJ2-2, is DGGITQSPKYLFRKEGQNVTLSCEQNLNHDAMYWYRQDPGQGLRLIYYSQIVNDFQKGDIAEGYSVSREKKESFPLTVTSAQKNPTAFYLCASQVKSGRTAGELFFGEGSRLTVL.

The chain carries TRBV29-1 and TRBJ2-7; 10 positions agree with TRBD2. The germline V gene encodes CDR1 SQVTM and CDR2 ANQGSEA. The length of the CDR3 is 13 residues. The V gene end was trimmed by 7 bases and the J gene end by 0 bases; junction bases not matched to a gene: 3. The CDR3 region is CSGIAGGSYEQYF. In DNA, the CDR3 is TGCAGCGGGATAGCGGGAGGCTCCTACGAGCAGTACTTC.

The chain employs TRBV19 and TRBJ1-5; possibly TRBD1 for D (6 bases). V lost 6 bases and J 9 bases, leaving 12 bases between the germline ends. The length of the CDR3 is 12 residues. From germline, CDR1 is LNHDA and CDR2 SQIVND (reference sequence). The CDR3 sequence: CASRTGSRPQHF. The CDR3, as DNA: TGTGCCAGTAGAACAGGGTCAAGGCCCCAGCATTTT. Full variable domain (missing parts from reference TRBV19 and TRBJ1-5): DGGITQSPKYLFRKEGQNVTLSCEQNLNHDAMYWYRQDPGQGLRLIYYSQIVNDFQKGDIAEGYSVSREKKESFPLTVTSAQKNPTAFYLCASRTGSRPQHFGDGTRLSIL.

The CDR3 region has the DNA TGTGCCAGCAGTTTTTCGGGGGACTATGGCTACACCTTC. Its translation is CASSFSGDYGYTF. V usage is TRBV27 and J usage is TRBJ1-2, with D possibly TRBD1 on 5 matching bases. The V end lost 3 bases, the J end lost 3 bases, and 8 bases lay between the germline ends. This CDR3 has 13 amino acids. The V gene's germline CDR1 is MNHEY and CDR2 SMNVEV (reference sequence).

V and J are TRBV27 and TRBJ1-5, with 11 bases identical to TRBD1. The CDR3 is 15 amino acids. CDR1 is MNHEY and CDR2 is SMNVEV in the germline V gene (reference sequence). V trimming: 7 bases; J trimming: 6 bases; junction bases outside the gene matches: 8. This CDR3 reads CASTPGTGGTQPQHF. The DNA for the CDR3 is TGTGCCAGCACCCCCGGGACAGGGGGAACTCAGCCCCAGCATTTT.

This clone was seen once. The J gene is TRBJ1-1, the V gene TRBV30; TRBD1 agrees at 8 bases. Germline loops: CDR1 GTSNPN, CDR2 SVGIG (reference sequence). J was trimmed by 0 bases and V by 2 bases; bases with no gene match: 2. This CDR3 region has 14 residues. This chain's CDR3 is CAWSRGQVNTEAFF. CDR3 nucleotide sequence: TGTGCCTGGAGTAGGGGACAGGTGAACACTGAAGCTTTCTTT.

CDR3 residues: CASSPRAGGSSGNTIYF. Here the CDR3 DNA reads TGCGCCAGCAGCCCGAGGGCCGGCGGTTCTTCTGGAAACACCATATATTTT. V is TRBV5-1 and J is TRBJ1-3, with D uncertain. Germline assignment: CDR1 SGHRS and CDR2 YFSETQ. The CDR3 extends over 17 amino acids. V was trimmed by 4 bases and J by 1 base, leaving 18 bases between them.

The CDR3 sequence is CASSPLEGQGNIQYF. CDR3 in DNA: TGCGCCAGCAGCCCATTAGAAGGACAGGGAAACATTCAGTACTTC. The chain links TRBV5-1 to TRBJ2-4; TRBD1 matches at 8 bases. This CDR3 contains 15 residues. V dropped 4 bases and J dropped 6; count of bases not matched to a gene: 9. CDR1 and CDR2 (germline): SGHRS, YFSETQ. Combining the CDR3 with reference TRBV5-1 and TRBJ2-4 gives the whole variable domain KAGVTQTPRYLIKTRGQQVTLSCSPISGHRSVSWYQQTPGQGLQFLFEYFSETQRNKGNFPGRFSGRQFSNSRSEMNVSTLELGDSALYLCASSPLEGQGNIQYFGAGTRLSVL.

In this sample, this clone turned up once. This rearrangement joins TRBV7-2 to TRBJ2-1; TRBD2 is a possible D gene (6 bases). Looked up from germline, CDR1 is SGHTA and CDR2 is FQGNSA. The V end lost 1 base, the J end lost 5 bases, and 9 bases lay between the germline ends. There are 14 residues in the CDR3. The CDR3 reads CASSLGDFNNEQFF. The CDR3, as DNA: TGTGCCAGCAGCTTAGGGGACTTTAACAATGAGCAGTTCTTC. The full variable domain, completed using reference TRBV7-2 and TRBJ2-1, is GAGVSQSPSNKVTEKGKDVELRCDPISGHTALYWYRQSLGQGLEFLIYFQGNSAPDKSGLPSDRFSAERTGGSVSTLTIQRTQQEDSAVYLCASSLGDFNNEQFFGPGTRLTVL.

The chain recombines TRBV27 with TRBJ2-3; 13 nucleotides agree with TRBD2. Germline V gene sequence: CDR1 MNHEY, CDR2 SMNVEV (reference sequence). Trimming took 6 bases from V and 4 from J; bases not matched to a gene: 7. This CDR3 region has 16 residues. As DNA, the CDR3 is TGTGCCAGCAGAAAACTAGCGGGAGGGGGTGCAGATACGCAGTATTTT. This sequence encodes CASRKLAGGGADTQYF.

This sequence joins TRBV4-1 and TRBJ1-6, with D possibly matching TRBD1 (5 bases). The germline V gene has CDR1 MGHRA and CDR2 YSYEKL. The CDR3 sequence is 16 residues long. V shed 0 bases and J shed 4 bases, with 10 bases lying between them. CDR3 in DNA: TGCGCCAGCAGCCAAGACTCCTCAGGGTATAATTCACCCCTCCACTTT. Residues: CASSQDSSGYNSPLHF.

The V call is TRBV10-3, the J call TRBJ1-1, with D unresolved. CDR1 ENHRY and CDR2 SYGVKD come from the germline V gene. Between the trimmed V and J ends, which lost 0 bases and 8 bases, there was a span of 10 bases. This CDR3 region has 13 residues. The CDR3 region is CAISESDNWEAFF. CDR3 coding DNA: TGTGCCATCAGTGAGTCTGATAACTGGGAAGCTTTCTTT.

This chain connects TRBV11-2 to TRBJ2-3; D might be TRBD2 (6 bases). Between the trimmed V and J ends, which lost 1 base and 2 bases, there was a span of 10 bases. Germline values: CDR1 SGHAT, CDR2 FQNNGV. The CDR3 consists of 15 residues. The CDR3: CASSLVGGDTDTQYF. CDR3 sequence (DNA): TGTGCCAGCAGCTTAGTGGGGGGAGACACAGATACGCAGTATTTT. Using reference TRBV11-2 and TRBJ2-3 for the parts outside the CDR3, the full variable domain is EAGVAQSPRYKIIEKRQSVAFWCNPISGHATLYWYQQILGQGPKLLIQFQNNGVVDDSQLPKDRFSAERLKGVDSTLKIQPAKLEDSAVYLCASSLVGGDTDTQYFGPGTRLTVL.

The J gene is TRBJ2-7, the V gene TRBV18; 7 bases are a match to TRBD2. This CDR3 comprises 14 residues. Trimming cost V 3 bases and J 2 bases; bases outside gene matches: 4. Germline CDR1 KGHSH, CDR2 LQKENI. For the CDR3, the DNA is TGTGCCAGCTCACCGGAGCGGGATGCCTACGAGCAGTACTTC. It yields the protein CASSPERDAYEQYF.

The rearrangement uses TRBV12-5 and TRBJ1-1; a possible D gene is TRBD1 (5 bases). Between the trimmed V and J ends, which lost 7 bases and 0 bases, there was a span of 15 bases. Germline V gene lookup returns CDR1 LGHNT and CDR2 FRNRAP. The CDR3 totals 15 residues. This CDR3 reads CASALTANLNTEAFF. The CDR3 DNA is TGTGCTAGTGCCCTGACAGCAAACCTGAACACTGAAGCTTTCTTT.